Included here is one T cell receptor beta chain sequence, with context. Libraries were prepared by immunoSEQ multiplex PCR; TCRdb keeps only in-frame clonotypes and omits some of them. The sample shows 310,000 or so clones, about 83% of them seen only once. The data are from a study of blood T cell repertoires in COVID-19. The J segment lost 1 base and the V segment lost 3 bases, leaving 4 bases of the junction unmatched. Germline V lookup: CDR1 SGHRS, CDR2 YFSETQ. CDR3 size: 17 residues. The study assigned cohorts using participant-reported clinical history. The study counted Cohort 3 donors as recovered given two negative PCRs, clearance, or symptom resolution.

The chain uses TRBV5-1 and TRBJ2-5; 15 bases align to TRBD2. Sequenced: PBMCs or T cells enriched from blood (not recorded which). The TCR sequence derives from a woman between 35 and 50 years old who had recovered from COVID-19. CDR3: CASSSGTSGRSQETQYF. The CDR3 bases are TGCGCCAGCAGCTCTGGGACTAGCGGGAGGTCCCAAGAGACCCAGTACTTC.